This passage covers 14 T cell receptor beta chains from one sample sequenced in a study of T cell repertoires in cytomegalovirus infection. TCRdb recomputed calls from the reads with MiXCR, one row per CDR3 protein. This table has around 450,000 distinct CDR3 sequences, about 33% appearing once. The sample was PBMCs. Receptor source: a human donor in good health (CMV status not recorded). Some clones in this sample may be carry-over from other donors' samples.

The V call is TRBV2, the J call TRBJ2-2; tentatively, D is TRBD1 or TRBD2 (5 bases each). Per the germline V gene, CDR1 is SNHLY and CDR2 is FYNNEI. V was cut by 2 bases and J by 3 bases, with 10 bases left in between. The CDR3 consists of 15 residues. The DNA for the CDR3 is TGTGCCAGCAGTGAATCCGGGACGTACACCGGGGAGCTGTTTTTT. This translates into CASSESGTYTGELFF.

This clonotype came up a few times. This rearrangement joins TRBV7-2 to TRBJ2-3; D gene uncertain. Germline V gene data show CDR1 as SGHTA and CDR2 as FQGNSA. The CDR3 has 15 residues. The V gene lost 1 base and the J gene lost 1 base, with 9 bases spanning the gap. This CDR3 is CASSLGIQRTDTQYF. The DNA of the CDR3 is TGTGCCAGCAGCTTAGGAATCCAGCGCACAGATACGCAGTATTTT.

The rearrangement links TRBV5-6 to TRBJ2-5; 7 bases are a match to TRBD1. There are 15 residues in the CDR3. Unmatched junction bases numbered 14, after V lost 7 bases and J lost 5 bases. Germline V gives CDR1 SGHDT, CDR2 YYEEEE. The DNA for the CDR3 is TGTGCCAGCTCGTGGGCTACAGGGGCCTGGGAGACCCAGTACTTC. It yields the protein CASSWATGAWETQYF.

Ten or more counts support this clonotype. The chain joins TRBV12-3 or TRBV12-4 to TRBJ2-7; D remains ambiguous. The V end lost 5 bases, the J end lost 3 bases, and 17 bases lay between the germline ends. This CDR3 region has 15 residues. The CDR3 DNA reads TGTGCCAGCAGTGCCACCCAGACGGCGTTCTACGAGCAGTACTTC. Translating it yields CASSATQTAFYEQYF.

This clonotype turned up a few times. V is TRBV25-1 and J is TRBJ2-5, with no clear D. CDR3 size: 15 residues. The V end was cut by 3 bases, the J end by 4 bases, with 15 bases between. Germline V gene lookup returns CDR1 MGHDK and CDR2 SYGVNS. The CDR3 is CASSDVEETRETQYF. As DNA, the CDR3 is TGTGCCAGCAGTGACGTTGAGGAAACCAGAGAGACCCAGTACTTC.

This chain links TRBV28 with TRBJ1-5, with D possibly matching TRBD1 (6 bases). Germline V lookup: CDR1 MDHEN, CDR2 SYDVKM. Trimming stripped 2 bases from V and 2 bases from J, with 13 bases between. This CDR3 has 16 residues. CDR3 sequence reads: CASSLLRRGGNQPQHF. The CDR3 coding sequence is TGTGCCAGCAGTTTACTACGCAGGGGAGGCAATCAGCCCCAGCATTTT.

Regarding this clonotype: Relative to the germline gene, one junction end is altered; a read error may explain this. V usage is TRBV11-1 and J usage is TRBJ2-7, with D hard to call. This CDR3 spans 16 amino acids. CDR1 is SGHAT and CDR2 is FQDESV in the germline V gene (reference sequence). The CDR3 region has the DNA TGTGCCAGCAGCTTAGCGGCGGACGAACAAACCTACAAGCAGTACTTC. Translating it yields CASSLAADEQTYKQYF.

Ten or more counts support this clonotype. The V and J genes are TRBV7-2 and TRBJ2-1; 11 bases match TRBD2. V trimming: 2 bases; J trimming: 4 bases; junction bases outside the gene matches: 4. The germline CDR1 and CDR2 sequences are SGHTA and FQGNSA. The CDR3 is 16 residues long. The CDR3 protein is CASSLIAGGQYNEQFF. CDR3 DNA sequence: TGTGCCAGCAGCTTAATAGCGGGGGGGCAATACAATGAGCAGTTCTTC. Full variable domain (missing parts from reference TRBV7-2 and TRBJ2-1): GAGVSQSPSNKVTEKGKDVELRCDPISGHTALYWYRQSLGQGLEFLIYFQGNSAPDKSGLPSDRFSAERTGGSVSTLTIQRTQQEDSAVYLCASSLIAGGQYNEQFFGPGTRLTVL.

There are a few counts of this clonotype. The chain carries TRBV7-2 and TRBJ1-1; TRBD1 matches 8 bases. Germline V CDR1 and CDR2: SGHTA, FQGNSA. CDR3 length: 14 amino acids. The V segment lost 6 bases and the J segment 4 bases; nucleotides outside the gene matches: 7. For the CDR3, the DNA is TGTGCCAGCAGTCCTTCCAGGGGGCGCACTGAAGCTTTCTTT. This gives the protein CASSPSRGRTEAFF.

This clonotype was detected ten times or more. The rearrangement uses TRBV7-9 and TRBJ1-1; tentative D call: TRBD1 (5 bases). The CDR3 runs 13 residues. V lost 6 bases, J lost 7 bases, and 15 bases lay in between. CDR1 is SEHNR and CDR2 is FQNEAQ in the germline V gene (reference sequence). The CDR3 nucleotides are TGTGCCAGCAGACCTCCCGGGGGGAATGAAGCTTTCTTT. It is translated as CASRPPGGNEAFF.

This clonotype is a singleton in its sample. A much larger clone is a single base away; this may be a read error. V and J are TRBV7-2 and TRBJ2-1, with D perhaps TRBD2 (5 bases). Looked up from germline, CDR1 is SGHTA and CDR2 is FQGNSA. CDR3 length: 14 amino acids. The V end lost 5 bases, the J end lost 5 bases, and 13 bases lay between the germline ends. The CDR3 loop reads CASSRPYGNNEQFF. CDR3 in DNA: TGTGCCAGCAGCCGGCCTTACGGGAACAATGAGCAGTTCTTC.

This clonotype was seen only a few times. The J gene is TRBJ2-7, the V gene TRBV2; D call uncertain. Germline CDR1 is SNHLY and CDR2 is FYNNEI. This CDR3 has 8 amino acids. In DNA, the CDR3 is TGTTCGGGCCACGAGCAGTACTTC. Its protein is CSGHEQYF.

V and J are TRBV20-1 and TRBJ2-3; D is possibly TRBD1 (5 bases). Germline CDR1 is DFQATT and CDR2 is SNEGSKA (reference sequence). CDR3 length: 13 amino acids. V shed 7 bases and J shed 5 bases, with 16 bases lying between them. DNA of the CDR3: TGCAGTGAATCTGCTGGGGCCGGAGATACGCAGTATTTT. Its translation: CSESAGAGDTQYF.

The chain joins TRBV2 to TRBJ2-1; 7 bases fit TRBD2. J lost 4 bases, V lost 2 bases, and 8 bases had no gene match. Germline CDR1 reads SNHLY; CDR2 reads FYNNEI. The CDR3 runs to 16 residues. The CDR3 sequence: CASSERAGVRYNEQFF. The CDR3, as DNA: TGTGCCAGCAGTGAAAGGGCGGGGGTTAGGTACAATGAGCAGTTCTTC.